This T cell receptor beta chain derives from a study of cytomegalovirus exposure and HLA in healthy donors. In the case of this clone: The antigen remains undetermined.

Study-wide results and limits: Some 150 TCR beta chains were listed as cytomegalovirus-associated.

The PCR employed 60 Vbeta primers together with 13 Jbeta primers. The repertoire was sequenced with immunoSEQ multiplex PCR; TCRdb's copy has only in-frame clones and lacks some. The sample yields about 83,000 clones, just under 75% seen once. The sequence was obtained from a man aged 55 to 70 in good health and CMV-seronegative. What was sequenced was PBMCs.

CDR3 sequence reads: CASSARPENEQFF. The CDR3 DNA is TGTGCCAGCAGCGCACGACCGGAGAATGAGCAGTTCTTC. The V gene is TRBV9, the J gene TRBJ2-1; the D is unclear. This CDR3 is 13 amino acids long. V was clipped by 3 bases and J by 7 bases, with 11 bases between them. CDR1 is SGDLS, CDR2 YYNGEE, per germline.